This T cell receptor beta chain was documented in a study of early stage breast cancer tumors (dated by TCRdb to 2017 to 2019). Regarding the study in general: Of the approximately 15 invasive breast tumors, 12 to 13 were found to be estrogen receptor-positive, progesterone receptor-positive and HER2-negative. Eight of the 12 ER+/PR+/HER2- tumors were invasive ductal carcinomas, while the other four were invasive lobular carcinomas. On average, each sample got 7.5 to 10-fold read coverage. A total of about 2,800,000 templates, representing almost 1,100,000 unique clonotypes, were detected across all samples.

The study profiled bulk TCR beta-chain repertoires in matched peripheral blood, tumor and adjacent normal breast tissue taken from approximately 16 patients with early-stage breast cancer. Before surgery, roughly 4.5-11 mL of whole blood was collected into EDTA tubes and then processed within 2 hours. Ficoll-Paque centrifugation in SepMate-50 tubes was used to isolate peripheral blood mononuclear cells. PBMCs were cryopreserved in aliquots of roughly 1.8 to 4 million cells in around 90% FBS with about 10% DMSO and kept in liquid nitrogen. The Qiagen AllPrep DNA/RNA Mini kit was used for genomic DNA extraction. The CDR3, from cysteine to phenylalanine, totals 12 residues. Only the CDR3 DNA stays, 36 bases, in frame from base 1. Based on the germline V gene, the CDR1 and CDR2 sequences are SGHTA and FQGTGA. Trimming removed 5 bases from V and 9 bases from J; the gene matches leave 2 bases unexplained.

Every sample was amplified as two independent genomic DNA replicates, using around 0.46 ug for blood and approximately 1.5 ug for tumor or normal breast. Following the manufacturer's instructions, the ImmunoSeq Intro kit was used to carry out TCRB sequencing on genomic DNA. For absolute quantification, the roughly 30-cycle multiplex PCR included proprietary primers along with spike-in control sequences. An 87-bp fragment spanning the CDR3 and flanking V and J genes was sequenced with single-end 150-bp reads. Seven samples, each with two replicates, were multiplexed per lane of an Illumina MiSeq using version 3.0 chemistry. The authors processed their data as follows. The vendor's proprietary pipeline handled the raw data processing, merging both replicates into a single result for each sample. To define clonotypes, the study grouped productive rearrangements that shared the V-gene family, CDR3 amino acid sequence and J-gene segment. Clonality was computed as 1 minus the normalized Shannon entropy (Pielou evenness) of TCRB abundances. T cell density was estimated by dividing total templates by the number of input cells inferred from the DNA input amount. Recon, run with its default parameters, was used to estimate overall repertoire diversity and clonality. A clonotype was considered tumor-enriched if its abundance in tumor exceeded 0.1% and was at least 32-fold higher than its abundance in normal breast. Sourced from immuneACCESS, this table was stored by TCRdb with only in-frame sequences that have V and J called. A share of the clones is absent; for the studies checked, an unresolved V gene accounts for under half, and the remainder has no known explanation. V, J and clone size are those of that table, while D and trimming were read from the DNA. Here the sample has roughly 53,000 clones; around 90% occur a single time. The ten largest clones take up around 5% of the sample.

Broader findings and caveats from the paper: Enriched TCRB sequences shared across patients were mostly commonly generated sequences, unlikely to play an important role in the tumor microenvironment. Repertoires from blood resembled normal breast more closely than tumor, and using blood as a reference for each tissue separated tumor from normal in 14 of 16 patients. Compared with adjacent normal breast tissue, tumors had 2.5 to 3-fold higher T cell density and higher clonality. Chain pairing and functional markers such as CD4, CD8 and FOXP3 were not captured by bulk genomic DNA sequencing of unsorted cells. Because the cohort was small, a breakdown by tumor subtype could not be done.

Worth noting for this clone: This clone's antigen is unknown. No base-level quality is on record; no much larger clone is a single base apart.

The chain is assembled from TRBV7-3 and TRBJ2-1, with 9 central nucleotides matching TRBD2. Sequencing input: blood. The sequence derives from a person between 65 and 79 years old with breast cancer. For the CDR3, the sequence is CASSHSGGEQFF. The bases are TGTGCCAGCAGCCATAGCGGGGGTGAGCAGTTCTTC.